The source of this T cell receptor (beta chain) is a study of cytotoxic CD8 clonotypes in ibrutinib-treated CLL. The CDR3 runs to 13 residues. Per the germline V gene, CDR1 is MGHDK and CDR2 is SYGVNS. Study findings and constraints: Baseline clonality was higher than in age-matched healthy donors and moved in step with circulating CD8+ T-cell counts.

About this clone itself: What it recognizes is unknown. One end of the junction fails to match germline, which may point to a read error.

Some clones are missing from TCRdb's copy, which holds only in-frame ones; the method was immunoSEQ multiplex PCR. The data show about 200,000 clones, 60% to 80% seen once. Source: PBMCs, taken after 12 months of ibrutinib treatment. The chain joins TRBV25-1 to TRBJ2-2, with D uncertain. The TCR originated in a human donor with chronic lymphocytic leukemia. The CDR3 DNA is TGTGCCAGCAGTGAATCCTACACAGGGGAGCTGTTTTTT. This encodes CASSESYTGELFF.